Listed below are T cell receptor beta chains from one sample, sequenced in a study of cytomegalovirus exposure and HLA in healthy donors. This table comes from immunoSEQ multiplex PCR, and its TCRdb copy is limited to in-frame clones, with some not included. The table records 55,000 to 65,000 clones, approximately 96% of them present only once. Sequences were obtained from PBMCs. The receptors were gathered from a man aged 18 to 30 in good health and CMV-seronegative. The CDR3 runs from the conserved cysteine through the conserved F or W. D genes are given only for firm matches. Part of the rows lack a size; the others show once, few, many or a class for expanded clones.

d_gene	j_gene	abundance	len	v_gene	CDR3nt	CDR3aa
-	TRBJ1-5	-	13	TRBV19	TGTGCCAGTAGTTTAAGTGAGAATCAGCCCCAGCATTTT	CASSLSENQPQHF
-	TRBJ2-1	-	15	TRBV19	TGTGCCAGTAGTATGTCGTGGACTCTCCAAAAGGAGCAGTTCTTC	CASSMSWTLQKEQFF
TRBD1	TRBJ1-2	-	17	TRBV25-1	TGTGCCAGCAGTGATCTTTTGTACAGGGGGCCAAACTATGGCTACACCTTC	CASSDLLYRGPNYGYTF
-	TRBJ2-7	-	14	TRBV11-3	TGTGCCAGTATAAATGGGCTAGCGTACTACGAGCAGTACTTC	CASINGLAYYEQYF
-	TRBJ2-1	-	15	TRBV10-1	TGCGCCAGCAGTGTGGGGGGTAGCTCCTACAATGAGCAGTTCTTC	CASSVGGSSYNEQFF
-	TRBJ1-2	-	13	TRBV28	TGTGCCAGCAAGTCCGGCGGTAATGGTGGCTACACCTTC	CASKSGGNGGYTF
-	TRBJ2-6	-	14	TRBV6-4	TGTGCCAGCAGTGACCAGTCTGGGGCCAACGTCCTGACTTTC	CASSDQSGANVLTF
-	TRBJ2-7	-	15	TRBV28	TGTGCCAGCAGCTCCAGAAAGGGACAACCCTACGAGCAGTACTTC	CASSSRKGQPYEQYF
-	TRBJ2-1	-	17	TRBV27	TGTGCCAGCAGTACCCGTGAGGGACTTAAATCCTACAATGAGCAGTTCTTC	CASSTREGLKSYNEQFF
TRBD1	TRBJ2-5	-	13	TRBV10-2	TGCGCCAGCAACCGGGACAGACAAGAGACCCAGTACTTC	CASNRDRQETQYF
TRBD1	TRBJ2-1	-	17	TRBV27	TGTGCCAGCAGTCCCGCCGGGACAGCCTTAACCTACAATGAGCAGTTCTTC	CASSPAGTALTYNEQFF
-	TRBJ2-1	-	12	TRBV19	TGTGCCACCAGTGCCCAAGGAGGTGAGCAGTTCTTC	CATSAQGGEQFF
-	TRBJ2-1	-	14	TRBV4-2	TGTGCCAGCAGCCCGACTAGATCTTACAATGAGCAGTTCTTC	CASSPTRSYNEQFF
TRBD2	TRBJ2-7	-	13	TRBV28	TGTGCCAGCAGCCAAAGCGGGAGATACGAGCAGTACTTC	CASSQSGRYEQYF
TRBD1	TRBJ1-3	-	17	TRBV15	TGTGCCACCAGCAGAGATGTAGGGGGCTTCTCTGGAAACACCATATATTTT	CATSRDVGGFSGNTIYF
TRBD2	TRBJ2-2	few	15	TRBV6-4	TGTGCCAGCAGTACCCTAGCGGGAGACACCGGGGAGCTGTTTTTT	CASSTLAGDTGELFF
-	TRBJ1-2	-	13	TRBV28	TGTGCCAGCAGTTTAGCACAGGACTATGGCTACACCTTC	CASSLAQDYGYTF
-	TRBJ2-7	once	11	TRBV30	TGTGCCTGGAGTGCGGTATACGAGCAGTACTTC	CAWSAVYEQYF
TRBD2	TRBJ2-1	once	15	TRBV2	TGTGCCAGCAGCAGACTAGCGGGAGGGCCCAATGAGCAGTTCTTC	CASSRLAGGPNEQFF
-	TRBJ2-3	-	17	TRBV7-2	TGTGCCAGCAGCCGAGTTCCCCCCGGGGGTATAGGGGATACGCAGTATTTT	CASSRVPPGGIGDTQYF
-	TRBJ1-1	-	13	TRBV9	TGTGCCAGCAGCGTAGAGGGGGACACTGAAGCTTTCTTT	CASSVEGDTEAFF
TRBD2	TRBJ2-1	-	16	TRBV5-1	TGCGCCAGCAGCGTCAACGCCGGGACTAGCGTGAATGAGCAGTTCTTC	CASSVNAGTSVNEQFF
TRBD1	TRBJ2-7	-	14	TRBV29-1	TGCAGCGTTGGGCCCGGACAGGCTACCTACGAGCAGTACTTC	CSVGPGQATYEQYF
-	TRBJ2-3	-	17	TRBV28	TGTGCCAGCAGTTTATCATTAGAAGTTTTTAGCACAGATACGCAGTATTTT	CASSLSLEVFSTDTQYF
TRBD2	TRBJ2-7	-	14	TRBV28	TGTGCCAGCAGCTCGCCGGGACTAGCGGTAGAGCAGTACTTC	CASSSPGLAVEQYF